This entry features one TCR beta chain sequence. The data are from a study of blood T cell repertoires in COVID-19. As for the study in general: Samples came from the United States, Italy and Spain, spanning acute and convalescent COVID-19.

With 10 bases removed from V and 6 bases from J, the gap between germline ends came to 21 bases. The CDR3 sequence is 14 residues long. Germline CDR1 LGHNT, CDR2 FRNRAP. Sequencing was performed with immunoSEQ multiplex PCR; in TCRdb, only in-frame clones are kept and a portion is missing. The data contain 20,000 to 25,000 clones, 80% to 90% of them singletons. Sequencing was done on a sample of peripheral blood. This rearrangement joins TRBV12-5 to TRBJ1-1; D gene unclear. This sequence originates from a woman older than 75 with acute or convalescent COVID-19. The CDR3 coding sequence is TGTGCTACCAGCCTTTGGTCTGGAGGAGCTGAAGCTTTCTTT. The encoded protein is CATSLWSGGAEAFF.